This TCR beta chain was captured by sequencing in a study of blood T cell repertoires in COVID-19. Germline CDR1 is LGHDT and CDR2 is YNNKEL (reference sequence). CDR3 length: 15 residues. V gave up 3 bases and J gave up 1 base, with 13 bases separating them. In the original processing: Amplification from reference gene primers served as the basis for estimated nucleated cell counts. Measured with immunoSEQ multiplex PCR; TCRdb has only the in-frame clones, and not every one. The V and J calls and clone size are taken from that table; D and trimming were inferred from the DNA. Seen here are 200,000 to 300,000 clones, about nine tenths observed once, and the top ten hold 6.2%.

The TCR originated in a man in his 60s with acute or convalescent COVID-19. The V call is TRBV3-1 (or the pseudogene TRBV3-2), the J call TRBJ2-7; TRBD1 might be the D (5 bases). Sequenced material: peripheral blood. The CDR3 nucleotides are TGTGCCAGCAGCCACGTAGGGGTCACTTCCTACGAGCAGTACTTC. Amino acids: CASSHVGVTSYEQYF.